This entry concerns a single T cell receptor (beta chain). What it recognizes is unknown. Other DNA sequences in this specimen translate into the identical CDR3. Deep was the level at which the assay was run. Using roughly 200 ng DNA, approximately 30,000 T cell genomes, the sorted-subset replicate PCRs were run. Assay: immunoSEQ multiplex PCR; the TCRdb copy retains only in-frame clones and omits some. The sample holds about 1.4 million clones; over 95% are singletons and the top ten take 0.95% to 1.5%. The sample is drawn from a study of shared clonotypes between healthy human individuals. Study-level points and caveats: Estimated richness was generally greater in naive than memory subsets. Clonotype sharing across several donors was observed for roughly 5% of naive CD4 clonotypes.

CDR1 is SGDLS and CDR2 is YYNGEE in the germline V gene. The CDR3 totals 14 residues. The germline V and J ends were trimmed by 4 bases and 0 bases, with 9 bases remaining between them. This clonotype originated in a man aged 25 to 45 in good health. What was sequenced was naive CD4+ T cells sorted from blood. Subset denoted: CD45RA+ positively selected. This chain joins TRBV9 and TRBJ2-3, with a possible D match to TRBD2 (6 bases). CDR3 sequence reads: CASSSGGSTDTQYF. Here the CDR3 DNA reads TGTGCCAGCAGCAGTGGAGGGAGCACAGATACGCAGTATTTT.